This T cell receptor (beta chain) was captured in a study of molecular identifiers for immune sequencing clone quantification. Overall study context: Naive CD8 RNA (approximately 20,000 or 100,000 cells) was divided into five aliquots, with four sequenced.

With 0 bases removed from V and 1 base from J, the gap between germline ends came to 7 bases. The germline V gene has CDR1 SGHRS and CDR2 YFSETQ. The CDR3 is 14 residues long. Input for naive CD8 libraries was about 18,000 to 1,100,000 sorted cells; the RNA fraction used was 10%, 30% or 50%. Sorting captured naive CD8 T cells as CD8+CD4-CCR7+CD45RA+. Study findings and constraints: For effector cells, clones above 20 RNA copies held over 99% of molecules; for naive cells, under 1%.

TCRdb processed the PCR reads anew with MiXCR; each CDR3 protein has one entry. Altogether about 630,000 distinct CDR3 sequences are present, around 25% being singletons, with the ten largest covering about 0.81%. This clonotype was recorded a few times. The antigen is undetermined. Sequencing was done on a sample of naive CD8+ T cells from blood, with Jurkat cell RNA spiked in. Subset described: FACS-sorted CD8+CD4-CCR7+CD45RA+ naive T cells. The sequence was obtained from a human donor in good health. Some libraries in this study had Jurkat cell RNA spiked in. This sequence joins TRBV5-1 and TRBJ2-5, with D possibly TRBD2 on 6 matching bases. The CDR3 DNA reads TGCGCCAGCAGCTTGGGGGAGGTCCAAGAGACCCAGTACTTC. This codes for CASSLGEVQETQYF.